The clone carrying this T cell receptor beta chain was seen more than once but under ten times. What it binds is not known. Measured with immunoSEQ multiplex PCR; TCRdb has only the in-frame clones, and not every one. The table has about 16,000 clones, 84% seen once. These data are taken from a study of PD-1 blockade in classical Hodgkin lymphoma. Specified time point: newly diagnosed, previously untreated cHL patient sample. Findings of the study overall: TCR diversity at baseline was reported to be reduced in newly diagnosed patients relative to healthy donors.

CDR1 MNHNS and CDR2 SASEGT come from the germline V gene. V lost 0 bases, J lost 4 bases, and 0 bases stayed unmatched. The CDR3 extends over 15 amino acids. This receptor was obtained from a human donor with classical Hodgkin lymphoma. The chain employs TRBV6-1 and TRBJ2-3; 11 positions match TRBD2. The sample comprised peripheral blood mononuclear cells (PBMCs). The CDR3 sequence: CASSEALAGADTQYF. DNA for the CDR3: TGTGCCAGCAGTGAAGCACTAGCGGGAGCAGATACGCAGTATTTT.